The 31 T cell receptor beta chains below all came from one sample that was sequenced in a study of cytomegalovirus exposure and HLA in healthy donors. The assay was immunoSEQ multiplex PCR, and TCRdb's table has in-frame clones only and misses some. The sample comprises over 150,000 clones, about 82% of which are singletons, and about 1.9% rests with the top ten. Sequencing was carried out using PBMCs. The receptors come from a human donor in good health.

This sequence joins TRBV6-5 and TRBJ2-7; tentative D call: TRBD1 (5 bases). This CDR3 comprises 15 residues. Trimming removed 0 bases from V and 6 bases from J, with 15 bases in between. CDR1 is MNHEY and CDR2 is SVGAGI in the germline V gene. The DNA of the CDR3 is TGTGCCAGCAGTTACTCGCGGCAGGGAAGGAGCGAGCAGTACTTC. Residues: CASSYSRQGRSEQYF.

This chain connects TRBV27 to TRBJ1-1; D ambiguous. Germline V lookup: CDR1 MNHEY, CDR2 SMNVEV (reference sequence). V lost 7 bases to trimming and J lost 4 bases, with 16 bases between them. This CDR3 contains 14 residues. The CDR3, as DNA: TGTGCCAGCACTCCGACCTCCGGCGGCACTGAAGCTTTCTTT. It yields the protein CASTPTSGGTEAFF.

This chain links TRBV18 with TRBJ1-5; D not resolved. Germline V lookup: CDR1 KGHSH, CDR2 LQKENI. CDR3 length equals 13 residues. V lost 5 bases and J 2 bases, leaving 7 bases between the germline ends. The CDR3 region is CASSESRNQPQHF. In DNA, the CDR3 is TGTGCCAGCTCAGAAAGCCGCAATCAGCCCCAGCATTTT.

The chain combines TRBV27 with TRBJ1-6; possibly TRBD1 for D (5 bases). The length of the CDR3 is 19 residues. Germline CDR1 reads MNHEY; CDR2 reads SMNVEV (reference sequence). The ends were cut back, 0 bases at V and 0 bases at J, with 15 bases in the middle. Here the CDR3 reads CASSLSRRQTSSYNSPLHF. For the CDR3, the DNA is TGTGCCAGCAGTTTATCCCGGAGACAGACAAGCTCCTATAATTCACCCCTCCACTTT.

This clone was seen a single time. The rearrangement uses TRBV27 and TRBJ2-1, with 12 bases fitting TRBD2. This CDR3 spans 15 amino acids. CDR1 and CDR2 from the germline V gene are MNHEY and SMNVEV (reference sequence). J gave up 7 bases and V 5 bases, and 6 bases lay outside the gene matches. The CDR3, as DNA: TGTGCCAGCAGTCCCAGACTAGCGGGAGTAAATGAGCAGTTCTTC. It yields the protein CASSPRLAGVNEQFF.

This rearrangement joins TRBV27 to TRBJ1-1, with D tentatively TRBD1 (5 bases). The CDR3 is 13 residues long. V gave up 6 bases and J gave up 6 bases, with 14 bases separating them. Germline CDR1 MNHEY, CDR2 SMNVEV (reference sequence). The CDR3 sequence: CASRPRGMAEAFF. CDR3 in DNA: TGTGCCAGCAGACCACGGGGGATGGCTGAAGCTTTCTTT.

The J gene is TRBJ1-2, the V gene TRBV19; 10 nucleotides agree with TRBD1. The J segment lost 4 bases and the V segment lost 4 bases, leaving 12 bases of the junction unmatched. This CDR3 comprises 17 residues. Per the germline V gene, CDR1 is LNHDA and CDR2 is SQIVND (reference sequence). The CDR3 here is CASSKGTGVTSSYGYTF. CDR3 nucleotides: TGTGCCAGTAGTAAAGGGACAGGGGTGACATCTAGCTATGGCTACACCTTC.

V is TRBV18 and J is TRBJ2-7; 7 positions agree with TRBD1. After removal of 5 bases from V and 1 base from J, the junction contained 5 bases not matched to a gene. CDR1 and CDR2 (germline): KGHSH, LQKENI. There are 14 residues in the CDR3. CDR3 sequence: CASSDWTGSYEQYF. Here the CDR3 DNA reads TGTGCCAGCTCAGACTGGACAGGATCCTACGAGCAGTACTTC.

The J gene is TRBJ2-7, the V gene TRBV6-1, with TRBD1 as a possible D gene (6 bases). V was clipped by 2 bases and J by 2 bases, with 13 bases between them. The CDR3 sequence is 15 residues long. Germline V CDR1 and CDR2: MNHNS, SASEGT. DNA of the CDR3: TGTGCCAGCAGTGAATTTGGGGGCGCGCCCTACGAGCAGTACTTC. Residues: CASSEFGGAPYEQYF.

The chain joins TRBV6-5 to TRBJ2-7, with 7 bases identical to TRBD1. Germline values: CDR1 MNHEY, CDR2 SVGAGI. With 4 bases clipped from V and 2 bases from J, the junction kept 8 bases outside the gene matches. The CDR3 sequence is 15 residues long. As DNA, the CDR3 is TGTGCCAGCAGTTCTTTCGACAGGGTCCCCTACGAGCAGTACTTC. Its translation is CASSSFDRVPYEQYF.

This CDR3 reads CASSPTLGQHNEKLFF. The CDR3 DNA is TGTGCCAGCTCCCCAACTTTGGGACAGCATAATGAAAAACTGTTTTTT. The genes are TRBV18 and TRBJ1-4; 7 bases match TRBD1. CDR1 and CDR2 (germline): KGHSH, LQKENI. V gave up 6 bases and J gave up 4 bases; unmatched junction bases: 11. The CDR3 loop spans 16 amino acids.

The chain carries TRBV27 and TRBJ1-2; D gene ambiguous. This CDR3 is built from 15 residues. The V gene lost 0 bases and the J gene lost 3 bases, with 11 bases spanning the gap. Germline values: CDR1 MNHEY, CDR2 SMNVEV (reference sequence). For the CDR3, the DNA is TGTGCCAGCAGTTTATCGTTCGTTAATTACTATGGCTACACCTTC. Translation gives CASSLSFVNYYGYTF.

The chain uses TRBV7-2 and TRBJ2-7; 9 bases line up with TRBD2. Germline CDR1 and CDR2: SGHTA and FQGNSA. This CDR3 comprises 14 residues. Germline trimming cut 6 bases from V and 4 bases from J; bases unmatched to any gene: 7. CDR3 nucleotides: TGTGCCAGCAGTTTTAGCGGGAGTGGGTACGAGCAGTACTTC. Translation gives CASSFSGSGYEQYF.

The rearrangement uses TRBV11-3 and TRBJ2-7, with TRBD2 matching 10 bases. Germline V CDR1 and CDR2: SGHNT, YENEEA. Unmatched junction bases numbered 3, after V lost 3 bases and J lost 1 base. CDR3 length: 15 residues. The CDR3 DNA reads as TGTGCCAGCAGCTTTAGGACTAGCGGATCCTACGAGCAGTACTTC. It is translated as CASSFRTSGSYEQYF.

V and J are TRBV9 and TRBJ2-1; unclear D gene. Germline V gives CDR1 SGDLS, CDR2 YYNGEE. Trimming took off 3 bases at V and 8 bases at J, with 9 bases between the two ends. This CDR3 is 12 amino acids long. The CDR3 DNA sequence: TGTGCCAGCAGCGACCTTACGGATGAGCAGTTCTTC. Protein product: CASSDLTDEQFF.

This clone appeared once. This chain links TRBV11-2 with TRBJ1-2; 8 nucleotides match TRBD1. The CDR3 is made up of 15 amino acids. Per germline, CDR1 SGHAT and CDR2 FQNNGV. V shed 1 base, J shed 2 bases, and the junction held 3 bases outside the gene matches. CDR3 loop: CASSLGRTGNYGYTF. The CDR3 nucleotides are TGTGCCAGCAGCTTAGGACGGACAGGGAACTATGGCTACACCTTC.

Concerning this clone itself: The sample holds other DNA sequences that translate to the same CDR3. The genes are TRBV5-1 and TRBJ2-5, with 7 bases fitting TRBD2. Germline CDR1 reads SGHRS; CDR2 reads YFSETQ. Trimming removed 0 bases from V and 5 bases from J; junction bases left unmatched: 4. This CDR3 is 14 amino acids long. The CDR3 DNA reads TGCGCCAGCAGCTTGGGCGGACTAGGTGAGACCCAGTACTTC. Translating it yields CASSLGGLGETQYF.

This chain connects TRBV27 to TRBJ2-1; 11 nucleotides agree with TRBD2. The CDR3 has 16 residues. The germline gives CDR1 MNHEY, CDR2 SMNVEV (reference sequence). The ends lost 5 bases at V and 9 bases at J; junction bases unmatched: 12. This CDR3 reads CASSTSGSIPGGEQFF. The CDR3 DNA follows: TGTGCCAGCAGTACTAGCGGGAGTATACCGGGGGGTGAGCAGTTCTTC.

The CDR3 DNA reads TGTGCCACCAGCAGAGTCCTAGGAGAGACCCAGTACTTC. Translating gives CATSRVLGETQYF. The rearrangement uses TRBV15 and TRBJ2-5; the D is unclear. The V and J ends lost 1 base and 4 bases respectively, with 7 bases between them. Germline CDR1 and CDR2: LNHNV and YYDKDF (reference sequence). The CDR3 spans 13 residues.

The chain is built from TRBV15 and TRBJ2-7; 10 bases are shared with TRBD1. The ends lost 1 base at V and 5 bases at J; junction bases unmatched: 5. The germline gives CDR1 LNHNV, CDR2 YYDKDF (reference sequence). CDR3 length: 15 residues. As DNA, the CDR3 is TGTGCCACCAGCAGAGCCGGGACAGGGGCTCACGAGCAGTACTTC. Protein sequence: CATSRAGTGAHEQYF.

The chain links TRBV28 to TRBJ2-7, with 10 bases fitting TRBD2. CDR1 and CDR2 (germline): MDHEN, SYDVKM. The CDR3 loop spans 14 amino acids. V dropped 6 bases and J dropped 3; count of bases not matched to a gene: 5. CDR3 amino acids: CASSWGLASYEQYF. The DNA for the CDR3 is TGTGCCAGCAGCTGGGGACTAGCGAGCTACGAGCAGTACTTC.

This chain uses TRBV18 with TRBJ2-7, with 7 positions matching TRBD1. The V gene's germline CDR1 is KGHSH and CDR2 LQKENI. The ends lost 8 bases at V and 4 bases at J; junction bases unmatched: 5. The CDR3 spans 12 residues. The CDR3 DNA follows: TGTGCCAGCCGGGACAGCGGTTACGAGCAGTACTTC. Encoded protein: CASRDSGYEQYF.

The J gene is TRBJ2-3, the V gene TRBV15, with TRBD1 identical over 7 bases. Germline trimming cut 5 bases from V and 2 bases from J; bases unmatched to any gene: 7. Germline V lookup: CDR1 LNHNV, CDR2 YYDKDF (reference sequence). This CDR3 is 15 amino acids long. In nucleotides, the CDR3 is TGTGCCACCAGCTTACAGGGGACCCTCACAGATACGCAGTATTTT. Translated: CATSLQGTLTDTQYF.

The chain links TRBV27 to TRBJ2-1, with 10 bases aligning to TRBD1. The CDR3 is 16 residues long. Germline V gene sequence: CDR1 MNHEY, CDR2 SMNVEV (reference sequence). V was pared by 3 bases and J by 8 bases, with 10 bases of the junction left unmatched. The CDR3 region is CASSFGSGTGEHEQFF. The CDR3 nucleotides are TGTGCCAGCAGTTTCGGGTCCGGGACAGGGGAACATGAGCAGTTCTTC.

This clone has a single count. The chain links TRBV27 to TRBJ2-5; possibly TRBD2 for D (6 bases). From germline, CDR1 is MNHEY and CDR2 SMNVEV (reference sequence). The CDR3 is made up of 14 amino acids. The germline V and J ends were trimmed by 2 bases and 3 bases, with 10 bases remaining between them. In DNA form, the CDR3 reads TGTGCCAGCAGTTTAAAGGTAGCGGAAGAGACCCAGTACTTC. This codes for CASSLKVAEETQYF.

The V call is TRBV5-4, the J call TRBJ2-1; 10 nucleotides match TRBD2. CDR3 length: 15 residues. Germline V lookup: CDR1 SGHNT, CDR2 YYREEE (reference sequence). The V segment lost 4 bases and the J segment 7 bases; nucleotides outside the gene matches: 8. The CDR3 protein is CASSASGRATNEQFF. The DNA of the CDR3 is TGTGCCAGCAGCGCCAGCGGGAGGGCCACGAATGAGCAGTTCTTC.

The chain is built from TRBV5-4 and TRBJ2-7, with D possibly TRBD2 on 5 matching bases. The CDR3 is made up of 14 amino acids. The V and J ends lost 2 bases and 4 bases respectively, with 13 bases between them. Germline V gives CDR1 SGHNT, CDR2 YYREEE (reference sequence). The CDR3 sequence is CASSFHPTGYEQYF. In DNA form, the CDR3 reads TGTGCCAGCAGCTTCCACCCCACGGGGTACGAGCAGTACTTC.

V and J are TRBV5-1 and TRBJ1-6; D gene uncertain. The CDR3 has 14 residues. V gave up 0 bases and J gave up 7 bases, with 8 bases separating them. Germline CDR1 reads SGHRS; CDR2 reads YFSETQ. The CDR3 is CASSLATENSPLHF. The CDR3 DNA sequence: TGCGCCAGCAGCTTGGCCACAGAGAATTCACCCCTCCACTTT.

The chain couples TRBV7-9 to TRBJ1-2; 11 bases fit TRBD1. The junction had 5 bases not matched to a gene; V was cut back by 5 bases and J by 6 bases. The V gene's germline CDR1 is SEHNR and CDR2 FQNEAQ (reference sequence). The CDR3 totals 14 residues. The DNA of the CDR3 is TGTGCCAGCAGCCGGGACAGGGGGTATAATGGCTACACCTTC. This codes for CASSRDRGYNGYTF.

The CDR3: CASSGTALASPTDTQYF. CDR3 sequence (DNA): TGTGCCAGCAGCGGAACAGCACTAGCATCCCCCACAGATACGCAGTATTTT. The genes are TRBV9 and TRBJ2-3; D might be TRBD2 (6 bases). Germline loops: CDR1 SGDLS, CDR2 YYNGEE. This CDR3 comprises 17 residues. Trimming removed 3 bases from V and 2 bases from J, with 19 bases in between.

The chain combines TRBV5-4 with TRBJ2-3, with 10 positions matching TRBD2. In germline, CDR1 is SGHNT, CDR2 YYREEE (reference sequence). Trimming removed 0 bases from V and 1 base from J; junction bases left unmatched: 2. The CDR3 consists of 16 residues. Written as DNA, the CDR3 is TGTGCCAGCAGCTTGGAGACTAGCGGGCGCACAGATACGCAGTATTTT. Translating it yields CASSLETSGRTDTQYF.